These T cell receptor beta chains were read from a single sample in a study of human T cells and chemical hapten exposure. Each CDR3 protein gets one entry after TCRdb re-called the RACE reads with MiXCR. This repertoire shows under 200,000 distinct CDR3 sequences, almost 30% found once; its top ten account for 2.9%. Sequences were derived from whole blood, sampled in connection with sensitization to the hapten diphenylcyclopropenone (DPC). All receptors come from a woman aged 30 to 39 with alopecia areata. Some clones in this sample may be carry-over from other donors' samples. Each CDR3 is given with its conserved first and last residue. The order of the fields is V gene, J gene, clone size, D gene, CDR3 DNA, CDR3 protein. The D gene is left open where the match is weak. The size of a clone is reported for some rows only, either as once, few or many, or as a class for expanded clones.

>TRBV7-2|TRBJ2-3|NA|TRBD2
TGTGCCAGCAGCAAGGGACTAGCGGGGGGTCCGTATTTT
CASSKGLAGGPYF
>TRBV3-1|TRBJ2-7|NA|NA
TGTGCCAGCAGCCAAGTCGACGGCCACGAGCAGTACTTC
CASSQVDGHEQYF
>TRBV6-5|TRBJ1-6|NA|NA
TGTGCCAGCAGTTACTTCTCTCCCCGTAATTCACCCCTCCACTTT
CASSYFSPRNSPLHF
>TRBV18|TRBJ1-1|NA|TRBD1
TGTGCCAGCGTTTCTGACAGGGTTAACACTGAAGCTTTCTTT
CASVSDRVNTEAFF
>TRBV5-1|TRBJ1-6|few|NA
TGCGCCAGCAGCTTGGGACAGGAAAATTCACCCCTCCACTTT
CASSLGQENSPLHF
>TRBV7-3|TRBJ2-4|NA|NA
TGTGCCAGCAGCTTATTTCCCCCGACGCATATACCGAAGGCCAAAAACATTCAGTACTTC
CASSLFPPTHIPKAKNIQYF
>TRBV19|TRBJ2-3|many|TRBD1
TGTGCCAGTACCTTACAGGGGGCTGGCACAGATACGCAGTATTTT
CASTLQGAGTDTQYF
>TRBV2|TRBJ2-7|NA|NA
TGTGCCAGCAGCGTCAGCGTGTTTGGCGAGCAGTACTTC
CASSVSVFGEQYF
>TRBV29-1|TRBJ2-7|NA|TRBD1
TGCAGCGTGTTGGTGACAGGGGTAAGGGGATACGAGCAGTACTTC
CSVLVTGVRGYEQYF
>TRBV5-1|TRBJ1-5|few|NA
TGCGCCAGCAGCTTGGACGGAATAGGTCAGCCCCAGCATTTT
CASSLDGIGQPQHF
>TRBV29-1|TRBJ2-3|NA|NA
TGCAGCGTAATCCCCAGGGGAGGGACAGATACGCAGTATTTT
CSVIPRGGTDTQYF
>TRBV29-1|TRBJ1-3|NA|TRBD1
TGCAGCGTCCGGACAGGGGTCAGCTCTGGAAACACCATATATTTT
CSVRTGVSSGNTIYF
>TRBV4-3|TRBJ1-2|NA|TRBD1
TGCGCCAGCAGCCGAGAGGGACAGGCCTATGGCTACACCTTC
CASSREGQAYGYTF
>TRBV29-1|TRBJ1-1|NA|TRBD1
TGCAGCGGTGAGGGACAGACGAACACTGAAGCTTTCTTT
CSGEGQTNTEAFF
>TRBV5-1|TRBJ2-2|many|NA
TGCGCCAGCAGCTTTTACACCGGGGAGCTGTTTTTT
CASSFYTGELFF
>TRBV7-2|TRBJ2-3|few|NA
TGTGCCAGCAGCTTTAACCGAGATACGCAGTATTTT
CASSFNRDTQYF
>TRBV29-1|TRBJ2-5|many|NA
TGCAGCGCAGGGACCCAAGAGACCCAGTACTTC
CSAGTQETQYF
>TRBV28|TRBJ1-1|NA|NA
TGTGCCAGCAGTTTAGGACTCGAAGGGTCGGAAGCTTTCTTT
CASSLGLEGSEAFF
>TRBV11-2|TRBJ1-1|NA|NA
TGTGCCAGCAGCTTCGCCAGCGGGGAGTCAAAAGCTTTCTTT
CASSFASGESKAFF
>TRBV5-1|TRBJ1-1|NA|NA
TGCGCCAGCAGTTCAACAGAGAACACTGAAGCTTTCTTT
CASSSTENTEAFF
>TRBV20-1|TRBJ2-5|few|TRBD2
TGCAGTGCTGGAACCGGGACTAGCGAAGAGACCCAGTACTTC
CSAGTGTSEETQYF
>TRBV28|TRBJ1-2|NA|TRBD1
TGTGCCAGCAAACGACCACAGGGGGCTCCCACCTTC
CASKRPQGAPTF
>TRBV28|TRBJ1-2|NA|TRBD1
TGTGCCAGCAGCTACGGGACAGGGGTCGAATATGGCTACACCTTC
CASSYGTGVEYGYTF